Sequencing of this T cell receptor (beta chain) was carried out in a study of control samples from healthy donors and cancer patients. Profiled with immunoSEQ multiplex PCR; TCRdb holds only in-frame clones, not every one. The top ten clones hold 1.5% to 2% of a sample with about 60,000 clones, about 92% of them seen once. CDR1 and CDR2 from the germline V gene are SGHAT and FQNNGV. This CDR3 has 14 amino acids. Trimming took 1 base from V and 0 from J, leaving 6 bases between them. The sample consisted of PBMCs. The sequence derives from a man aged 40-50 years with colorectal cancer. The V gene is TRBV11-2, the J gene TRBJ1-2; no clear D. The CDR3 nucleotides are TGTGCCAGCAGCTTAGGGGTTTCTAACTATGGCTACACCTTC. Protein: CASSLGVSNYGYTF. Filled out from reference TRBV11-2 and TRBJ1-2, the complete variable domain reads EAGVAQSPRYKIIEKRQSVAFWCNPISGHATLYWYQQILGQGPKLLIQFQNNGVVDDSQLPKDRFSAERLKGVDSTLKIQPAKLEDSAVYLCASSLGVSNYGYTFGSGTRLTVV.